This entry features one T cell receptor beta chain sequence. Per germline, CDR1 SGHRS and CDR2 YFSETQ. J gave up 7 bases and V 4 bases, and 10 bases lay outside the gene matches. The CDR3 runs 15 residues. This sample was taken from a study of blood T cell repertoires in COVID-19. Method: immunoSEQ multiplex PCR; TCRdb's copy keeps in-frame clones and lacks some. The sample has approximately 50,000 clones, 80% to 95% seen once. Sequenced material: peripheral blood. This chain links TRBV5-1 with TRBJ2-2; 7 bases line up with TRBD2. The source is a man between 50 and 59 years old with active COVID-19. The CDR3 DNA follows: TGCGCCAGCAGCCCGACTAGCTTCGGGGTCGGGGAGCTGTTTTTT. Its protein product is CASSPTSFGVGELFF. Complete variable domain (other parts from reference TRBV5-1 and TRBJ2-2): KAGVTQTPRYLIKTRGQQVTLSCSPISGHRSVSWYQQTPGQGLQFLFEYFSETQRNKGNFPGRFSGRQFSNSRSEMNVSTLELGDSALYLCASSPTSFGVGELFFGEGSRLTVL.